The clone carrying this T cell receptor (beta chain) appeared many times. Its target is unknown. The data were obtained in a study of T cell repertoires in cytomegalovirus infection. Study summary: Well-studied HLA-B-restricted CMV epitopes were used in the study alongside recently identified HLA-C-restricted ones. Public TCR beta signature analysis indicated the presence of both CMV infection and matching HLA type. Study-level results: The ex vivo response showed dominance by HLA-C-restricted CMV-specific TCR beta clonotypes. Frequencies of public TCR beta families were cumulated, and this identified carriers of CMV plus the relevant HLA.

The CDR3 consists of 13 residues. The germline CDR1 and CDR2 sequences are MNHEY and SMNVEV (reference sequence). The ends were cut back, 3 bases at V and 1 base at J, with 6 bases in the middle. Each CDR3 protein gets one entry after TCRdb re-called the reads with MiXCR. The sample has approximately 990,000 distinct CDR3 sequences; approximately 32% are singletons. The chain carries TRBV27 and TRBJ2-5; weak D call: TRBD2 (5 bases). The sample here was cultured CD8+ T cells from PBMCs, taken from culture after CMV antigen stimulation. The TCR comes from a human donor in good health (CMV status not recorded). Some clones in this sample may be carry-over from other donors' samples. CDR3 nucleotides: TGTGCCAGCAGTTTCGGGATCCAAGAGACCCAGTACTTC. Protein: CASSFGIQETQYF.